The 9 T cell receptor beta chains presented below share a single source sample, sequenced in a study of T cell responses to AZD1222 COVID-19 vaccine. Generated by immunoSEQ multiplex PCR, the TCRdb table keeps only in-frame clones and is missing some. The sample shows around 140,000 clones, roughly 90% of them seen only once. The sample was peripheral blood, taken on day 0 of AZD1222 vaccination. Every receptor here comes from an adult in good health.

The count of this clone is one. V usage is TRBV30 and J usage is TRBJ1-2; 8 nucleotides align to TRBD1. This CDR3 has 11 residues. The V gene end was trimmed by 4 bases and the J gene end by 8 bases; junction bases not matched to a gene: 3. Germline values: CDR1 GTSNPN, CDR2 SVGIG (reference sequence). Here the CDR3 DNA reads TGTGCCTGGACAGGGGGCCTAGGCTACACCTTC. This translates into CAWTGGLGYTF. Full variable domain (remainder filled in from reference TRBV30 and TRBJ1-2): SQTIHQWPATLVQPVGSPLSLECTVEGTSNPNLYWYRQAAGRGLQLLFYSVGIGQISSEVPQNLSASRPQDRQFILSSKKLLLSDSGFYLCAWTGGLGYTFGSGTRLTVV.

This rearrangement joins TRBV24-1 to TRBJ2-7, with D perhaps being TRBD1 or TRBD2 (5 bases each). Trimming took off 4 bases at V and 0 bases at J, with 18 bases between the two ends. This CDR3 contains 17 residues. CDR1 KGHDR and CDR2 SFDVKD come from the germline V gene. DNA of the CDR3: TGTGCCACCAGTGAGGGAACAGGTCGAGGGAGCTCCTACGAGCAGTACTTC. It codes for CATSEGTGRGSSYEQYF.

CDR3 sequence (DNA): TGTGCCAGCAGGGAGGGACAGGGGCGGTTTTTAGGCCAAGAGACCCAGTACTTC. It yields the protein CASREGQGRFLGQETQYF. The V gene is TRBV27, the J gene TRBJ2-5, with 10 bases identical to TRBD1. CDR3 length: 18 residues. V dropped 6 bases and J dropped 1; count of bases not matched to a gene: 14. Germline V CDR1 and CDR2: MNHEY, SMNVEV (reference sequence).

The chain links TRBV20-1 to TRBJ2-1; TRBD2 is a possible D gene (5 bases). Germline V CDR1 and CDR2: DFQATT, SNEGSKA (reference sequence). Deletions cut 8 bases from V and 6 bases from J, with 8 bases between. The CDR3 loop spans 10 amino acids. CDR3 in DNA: TGCAGTCCACGGGGCAATGAGCAGTTCTTC. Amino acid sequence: CSPRGNEQFF.

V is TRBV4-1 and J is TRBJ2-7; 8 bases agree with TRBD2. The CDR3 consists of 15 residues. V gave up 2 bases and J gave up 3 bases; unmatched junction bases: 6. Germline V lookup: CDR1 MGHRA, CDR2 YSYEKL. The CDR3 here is CASSQPERGYYEQYF. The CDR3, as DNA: TGCGCCAGCAGCCAACCCGAGCGGGGGTACTACGAGCAGTACTTC.

The CDR3 nucleotides read TGTGCCAGCGGACAGGGCCTATCTGAAGCTTTCTTT. Its protein is CASGQGLSEAFF. The chain has TRBV10-3 and TRBJ1-1; 8 positions match TRBD1. V was clipped by 10 bases and J by 6 bases; unmatched bases: 7. The length of the CDR3 is 12 residues. Looked up from germline, CDR1 is ENHRY and CDR2 is SYGVKD.

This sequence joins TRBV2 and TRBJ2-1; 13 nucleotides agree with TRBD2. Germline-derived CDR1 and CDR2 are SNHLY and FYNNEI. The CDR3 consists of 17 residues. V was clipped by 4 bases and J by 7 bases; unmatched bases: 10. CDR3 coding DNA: TGTGCCAGCAGTGGGGGACTAGCGGGACAGACGGGTAATGAGCAGTTCTTC. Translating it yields CASSGGLAGQTGNEQFF.

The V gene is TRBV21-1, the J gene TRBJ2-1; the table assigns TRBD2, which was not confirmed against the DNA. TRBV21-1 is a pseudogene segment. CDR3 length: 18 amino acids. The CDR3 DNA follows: TGTGCCAGCAGCAAACGCCCCAGGGACTGGCCTCCCTACAATGAGCAGTTCTTC. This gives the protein CASSKRPRDWPPYNEQFF.

As DNA, the CDR3 is TGTGCCAGCAGCGCGAACAACCTTAATAACTATGGCTACACCTTC. Translating it yields CASSANNLNNYGYTF. The rearrangement uses TRBV2 and TRBJ1-2; D is unclear. This CDR3 has 15 residues. V dropped 6 bases and J dropped 1 base, with 15 bases sitting between them. Germline CDR1 is SNHLY and CDR2 is FYNNEI. Full variable domain (remainder filled in from reference TRBV2 and TRBJ1-2): EPEVTQTPSHQVTQMGQEVILRCVPISNHLYFYWYRQILGQKVEFLVSFYNNEISEKSEIFDDQFSVERPDGSNFTLKIRSTKLEDSAMYFCASSANNLNNYGYTFGSGTRLTVV.